This is a list of T cell receptor beta chains from one sample in a study of cytomegalovirus exposure and HLA in healthy donors. Sequencing used immunoSEQ multiplex PCR; TCRdb keeps in-frame clones, though not all of them. This sample lists 40,000 to 60,000 clones; its ten largest clones have approximately 6.6%. Material for sequencing was PBMCs. The receptors shown here come from a male donor in good health and CMV-seropositive. Both conserved end residues are part of each CDR3. A D gene is named only where the DNA matches it firmly.

TRBJ1-3 - TRBV7-3 TGTGCCAGCAGCCGGGGGGGGTTCTCTGGAAACACCATATATTTT CASSRGGFSGNTIYF
TRBJ1-2 - TRBV6-1 TGTGCCAGCAGTCCCCAGGGAAACTATGGCTACACCTTC CASSPQGNYGYTF
TRBJ2-1 TRBD1 TRBV5-5 TGTGCCAGCAGCTGGGCCGGGACAGAGATCAATGAGCAGTTCTTC CASSWAGTEINEQFF
TRBJ2-1 TRBD1 TRBV6-1 TGTGCCAGCAGTGGCCCGCCGGGACAGGGGGTCAATGAGCAGTTCTTC CASSGPPGQGVNEQFF
TRBJ2-1 TRBD2 TRBV10-3 TGTGCCATCAGTGAGTCTGTTAGCGGGGGGCCGGATGAGCAGTTCTTC CAISESVSGGPDEQFF
TRBJ2-7 - TRBV9 TGTGCCAGCAGCGTCGGACAGTCAACCTACGAGCAGTACTTC CASSVGQSTYEQYF
TRBJ2-7 TRBD1 TRBV18 TGTGCCAGCTCACCACCGGGACAGGTCCTCGGGCGGGATCCCCCCCACGAGCAGTACTTC CASSPPGQVLGRDPPHEQYF
TRBJ2-7 TRBD1 TRBV7-9 TGTGCCAGCAGCCCCGGACAGGGGGCCTACGAGCAGTACTTC CASSPGQGAYEQYF
TRBJ1-3 - TRBV4-3 TGCGCCAGCAGCTACACACAGCTCTCTGGAAACACCATATATTTT CASSYTQLSGNTIYF
TRBJ1-1 TRBD1 TRBV6-5 TGTGCCAGCAGAGGACAGGCATCTGAAGCTTTCTTT CASRGQASEAFF
TRBJ2-5 - TRBV9 TGTGCCAGCAGCTCTAGTGGGGCCTGGATGGAGACCCAGTACTTC CASSSSGAWMETQYF
TRBJ1-6 - TRBV5-6 TGTGCCAGCAGCGAGGAGACAGGTTCCAATTCACCCCTCCACTTT CASSEETGSNSPLHF